This TCR beta chain was sequenced in a study of PD-L1 blockade in urothelial cancer. In the study overall: Previous chemotherapy exposure amounted to 0 to 3 regimens for patients. The researchers analyzed blood 3 weeks (second dose) and 6 weeks after treatment start. The study recovered a median of about 140,000 T cells per blood sample.

Trimming cost V 6 bases and J 0 bases; bases outside gene matches: 3. This CDR3 is built from 15 residues. Germline lookup yields CDR1 SGDLS and CDR2 YYNGEE. Synthetic TCR analog templates were added to each PCR reaction. Using immunoSEQ multiplex PCR, the repertoire was profiled, and TCRdb retains in-frame clones only, with some absent. This table has nearly 50,000 clones, 70% to 90% appearing once. Time point here: peripheral blood 6 weeks after treatment start. This specimen was PBMCs, taken around atezolizumab (anti-PD-L1) treatment. This rearrangement joins TRBV9 to TRBJ1-6; 7 nucleotides align to TRBD1. This receptor was identified in a man aged 50 or older with urothelial cancer. As DNA, the CDR3 is TGTGCCAGCACCCGGGACAGCTCCTATAATTCACCCCTCCACTTT. This encodes CASTRDSSYNSPLHF.